The clone carrying this T cell receptor beta chain occurred once. Per the original methods: Estimation of nucleated cell counts was performed using reference gene primer amplification. TCRdb's table, derived via immunoSEQ multiplex PCR, lists solely in-frame clones and lacks some. Clone size and the V and J calls come from that table; the DNA yielded D and trimming. The table has just over 300,000 clones, almost 90% seen once. Those enrolled, adults aged about 18 to 95 years, came from around 25 US areas. This record belongs to a study of blood T cell repertoires in COVID-19. Study information: Both acute and convalescent COVID-19 samples were obtained from the United States, Italy and Spain. T cells, B-cell-depleted T cells, or PBMCs supplied cDNA or gDNA.

Source material: PBMCs or T cells enriched from blood (not recorded which). This TCR was sampled from a woman aged 18-30 years with acute COVID-19.

The CDR3 sequence is CASARGGRTGNTIYF. Here the CDR3 DNA reads TGTGCCAGCGCAAGGGGAGGACGTACTGGAAACACCATATATTTT. The V and J genes are TRBV27 and TRBJ1-3, with a possible D match to TRBD1 (5 bases). The V end was cut by 8 bases, the J end by 2 bases, with 16 bases between. Germline V gene data show CDR1 as MNHEY and CDR2 as SMNVEV (reference sequence). The CDR3 spans 15 residues.